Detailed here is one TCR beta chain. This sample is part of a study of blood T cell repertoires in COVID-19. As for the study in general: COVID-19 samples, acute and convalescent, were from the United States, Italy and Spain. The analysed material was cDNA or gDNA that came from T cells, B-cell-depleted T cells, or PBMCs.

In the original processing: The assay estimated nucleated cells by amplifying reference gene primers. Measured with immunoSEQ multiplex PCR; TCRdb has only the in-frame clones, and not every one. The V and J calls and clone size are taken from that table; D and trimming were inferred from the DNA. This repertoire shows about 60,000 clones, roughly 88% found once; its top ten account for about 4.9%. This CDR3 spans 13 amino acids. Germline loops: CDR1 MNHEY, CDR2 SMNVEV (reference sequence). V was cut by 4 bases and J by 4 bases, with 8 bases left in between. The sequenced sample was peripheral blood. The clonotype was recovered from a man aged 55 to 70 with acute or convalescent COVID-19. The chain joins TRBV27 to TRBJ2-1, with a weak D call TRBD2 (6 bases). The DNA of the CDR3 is TGTGCCAGCAGTTACCGGGGGTACAATGAGCAGTTCTTC. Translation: CASSYRGYNEQFF.